A selection of T cell receptor beta chains follows, all from one sample in a study of radiation and T cells in renal cell carcinoma. Produced via immunoSEQ multiplex PCR; TCRdb's table is partial and in-frame only. The sample includes around 46,000 clones, about 80% of them seen just once. The sequenced sample was blood, obtained from a patient whose treatment included radiotherapy and nephrectomy. The source of these receptors is a woman in her 70s with renal cell carcinoma. The CDR3 runs from the conserved cysteine through the conserved F or W.

j_gene: TRBJ1-2
v_gene: TRBV2
CDR3aa: CASSAQGAGGYTF

j_gene: TRBJ2-1
v_gene: TRBV28
CDR3aa: CASSPPTSRDEQFF

j_gene: TRBJ1-3
v_gene: TRBV25-1
CDR3aa: CASRQTGPSGNTIYF

j_gene: TRBJ2-5
v_gene: TRBV6-6
CDR3aa: CASSSDRVFSETQYF

j_gene: TRBJ1-4
v_gene: TRBV10-3
CDR3aa: CAISEWAGTGDEKLFF

j_gene: TRBJ2-1
v_gene: TRBV7-3
CDR3aa: CASSSDGHEQFF

j_gene: TRBJ2-7
v_gene: TRBV11-2
CDR3aa: CASSLFTDGDYEQYF

j_gene: TRBJ1-3
v_gene: TRBV2
CDR3aa: CASSAGITAGNTIYF

j_gene: TRBJ2-5
v_gene: TRBV9
CDR3aa: CASSGGGGGGETQYF

j_gene: TRBJ2-7
v_gene: TRBV7-9
CDR3aa: CATEGGLVYEQYF

j_gene: TRBJ1-1
v_gene: TRBV21-1
CDR3aa: CASSKTAVTLEAFF

j_gene: TRBJ2-7
v_gene: TRBV18
CDR3aa: CASSSDSYEQYF

j_gene: TRBJ2-7
v_gene: TRBV4-1
CDR3aa: CASSQASREMGEQYF

j_gene: TRBJ1-2
v_gene: TRBV15
CDR3aa: CATSRESWGGFLSNYGYTF

j_gene: TRBJ2-7
v_gene: TRBV5-1
CDR3aa: CASSLGGIEQYF

j_gene: TRBJ2-3
v_gene: TRBV29-1
CDR3aa: CSVGGPGPDTQYF

j_gene: TRBJ2-3
v_gene: TRBV7-9
CDR3aa: CASSPSGGASDTQYF

j_gene: TRBJ1-5
v_gene: TRBV6-1
CDR3aa: CASSPRQGGQPQHF

j_gene: TRBJ2-1
v_gene: TRBV23-1
CDR3aa: CASSQSELGGRCYNEQFF

j_gene: TRBJ2-2
v_gene: TRBV2
CDR3aa: CASRGQGMTGELFF

j_gene: TRBJ1-5
v_gene: TRBV27
CDR3aa: CASSDLPGQPQHF

j_gene: TRBJ1-2
v_gene: TRBV5-1
CDR3aa: CASSQVPGQGTDGYTF

j_gene: TRBJ2-1
v_gene: TRBV9
CDR3aa: CASSVQADEQFF

j_gene: TRBJ2-3
v_gene: TRBV19
CDR3aa: CASSSGLASTDTQYF

j_gene: TRBJ2-5
v_gene: TRBV7-7
CDR3aa: CASSLGDGGAETQYF

j_gene: TRBJ2-2
v_gene: TRBV4-1
CDR3aa: CASSRDGRPGELFF

j_gene: TRBJ1-1
v_gene: TRBV5-1
CDR3aa: CASSSLAGGGTEAFF

j_gene: TRBJ1-4
v_gene: TRBV2
CDR3aa: CASTWDRGHEKLFF

j_gene: TRBJ1-1
v_gene: TRBV30
CDR3aa: CAWAGQGIEAFF

j_gene: TRBJ2-7
v_gene: TRBV7-8
CDR3aa: CASSLMTSFSREQYF

j_gene: TRBJ2-5
v_gene: TRBV9
CDR3aa: CASSPGGVQAQYF

j_gene: TRBJ2-3
v_gene: TRBV4-1
CDR3aa: CASSHGTSGTDTQYF

j_gene: TRBJ1-6
v_gene: TRBV6-5
CDR3aa: CASSYGTELNSPLHF

j_gene: TRBJ2-1
v_gene: TRBV11-1
CDR3aa: CASKVTSGASSYNEQFF

j_gene: TRBJ2-7
v_gene: TRBV7-2
CDR3aa: CASSLSSGSFYEQYF

j_gene: TRBJ1-1
v_gene: TRBV19
CDR3aa: CASSAGTGNTEAFF

j_gene: TRBJ2-1
v_gene: TRBV19
CDR3aa: CASRINDRGEQFF

j_gene: TRBJ1-5
v_gene: TRBV4-1
CDR3aa: CASSQGGTGYSNQPQHF

j_gene: TRBJ1-5
v_gene: TRBV27
CDR3aa: CASTHLRGSNQPQHF

j_gene: TRBJ2-3
v_gene: TRBV2
CDR3aa: CASRPPDRGVTDTQYF

j_gene: TRBJ1-1
v_gene: TRBV27
CDR3aa: CASIFLGGIRNTEAFF

j_gene: TRBJ2-3
v_gene: TRBV5-1
CDR3aa: CASSLYTDTQYF